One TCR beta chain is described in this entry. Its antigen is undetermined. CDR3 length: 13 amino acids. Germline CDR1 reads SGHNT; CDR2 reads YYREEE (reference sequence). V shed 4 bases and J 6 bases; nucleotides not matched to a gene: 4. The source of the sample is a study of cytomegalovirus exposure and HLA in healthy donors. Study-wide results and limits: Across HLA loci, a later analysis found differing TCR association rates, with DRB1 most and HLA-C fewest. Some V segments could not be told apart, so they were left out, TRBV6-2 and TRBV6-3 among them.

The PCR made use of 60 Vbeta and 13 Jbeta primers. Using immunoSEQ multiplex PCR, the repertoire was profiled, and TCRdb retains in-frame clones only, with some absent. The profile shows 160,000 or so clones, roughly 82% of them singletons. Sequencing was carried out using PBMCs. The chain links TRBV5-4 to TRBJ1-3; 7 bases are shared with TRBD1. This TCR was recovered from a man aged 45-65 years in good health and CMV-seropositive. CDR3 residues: CASSAGQTNTIYF. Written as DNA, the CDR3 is TGTGCCAGCAGCGCGGGACAGACAAACACCATATATTTT.